Following are 22 T cell receptor beta chains from one sample sequenced in a study of shared clonotypes between healthy human individuals. The data were produced by immunoSEQ multiplex PCR, yet TCRdb's version contains in-frame clones alone and is incomplete. The table lists almost 700,000 clones, around 90% of them singletons. It was CD45RO-negative cells, positively selected for CCR7, that made up naive CD8 cells, with terminally differentiated effector memory CD45RA+ cells excluded. Source material: naive CD8+ T cells sorted from blood. These receptors all come from a man aged 25 to 45 in good health.

The J gene is TRBJ2-1, the V gene TRBV7-6; D may be TRBD2 (6 bases). CDR3 length equals 12 residues. The germline CDR1 and CDR2 sequences are SGHVS and FNYEAQ. Trimming pared 5 bases from V and 9 bases from J, leaving 11 bases between. The CDR3 spells CASSATRGEQFF. In DNA, the CDR3 is TGTGCCAGCAGCGCGACTAGGGGTGAGCAGTTCTTC.

The J gene is TRBJ1-2, the V gene TRBV27, with D perhaps matching TRBD1 (5 bases). The CDR3 length is 13 residues. Germline V gene sequence: CDR1 MNHEY, CDR2 SMNVEV (reference sequence). V was pared by 3 bases and J by 7 bases, with 12 bases between. In DNA form, the CDR3 reads TGTGCCAGCAGTTTCACAGGCGGCCTTGGCTACACCTTC. Translation: CASSFTGGLGYTF.

The chain recombines TRBV4-1 with TRBJ2-7; tentatively, D is TRBD2 (5 bases). V lost 4 bases, J lost 2 bases, and 15 bases lay in between. The germline CDR1 and CDR2 sequences are MGHRA and YSYEKL. The CDR3 is made up of 15 amino acids. CDR3 nucleotide sequence: TGCGCCAGCAGCCCGGGGTCCGCCAGGACCTACGAGCAGTACTTC. The encoded protein is CASSPGSARTYEQYF.

J is TRBJ2-7 and V is TRBV5-4; D not certain. The CDR3 runs to 12 residues. Trimming pared 4 bases from V and 5 bases from J, leaving 10 bases between. Germline values: CDR1 SGHNT, CDR2 YYREEE (reference sequence). In DNA form, the CDR3 reads TGTGCCAGCAGCATGCACGAGAACGAGCAGTACTTC. Translating gives CASSMHENEQYF. Combining the CDR3 with reference TRBV5-4 and TRBJ2-7 gives the whole variable domain ETGVTQSPTHLIKTRGQQVTLRCSSQSGHNTVSWYQQALGQGPQFIFQYYREEENGRGNFPPRFSGLQFPNYSSELNVNALELDDSALYLCASSMHENEQYFGPGTRLTVT.

V gene TRBV19 combines with J gene TRBJ1-5; no definite D call. The length of the CDR3 is 16 residues. Germline loops: CDR1 LNHDA, CDR2 SQIVND (reference sequence). The V end was cut by 4 bases, the J end by 0 bases, with 13 bases between. The CDR3 DNA is TGTGCCAGTAGTACCGTTGACACTTATAGCAATCAGCCCCAGCATTTT. Encoded protein: CASSTVDTYSNQPQHF.

CDR3 protein: CASSLAVLEQFF. The DNA for the CDR3 is TGTGCCAGCAGCCTAGCGGTACTTGAGCAGTTCTTC. This sequence joins TRBV4-2 and TRBJ2-1; the D gene is possibly TRBD2 (6 bases). The CDR3 is made up of 12 amino acids. CDR1 and CDR2 (germline): LGHNA, YNFKEQ. The V end lost 4 bases, the J end lost 9 bases, and 10 bases lay between the germline ends.

The V call is TRBV11-2, the J call TRBJ2-1, with no clear D. Germline V gene lookup returns CDR1 SGHAT and CDR2 FQNNGV. The CDR3 length is 15 residues. Trimming left V 3 bases short and J 5 bases short, with 14 bases between. CDR3 loop: CASSFIRLVHNEQFF. For the CDR3, the DNA is TGTGCCAGCAGCTTCATCCGTCTAGTACACAATGAGCAGTTCTTC.

The chain combines TRBV11-2 with TRBJ2-5, with TRBD2 matching 8 bases. V was clipped by 5 bases and J by 2 bases; unmatched bases: 7. CDR1 SGHAT and CDR2 FQNNGV come from the germline V gene. This CDR3 is 15 amino acids long. Here the CDR3 DNA reads TGTGCCAGCAGCCATTGGACTAGCAAACAAGAGACCCAGTACTTC. Its translation: CASSHWTSKQETQYF.

This clone has only a few counts. Other DNA sequences from this sample encode an identical CDR3 as well. The rearrangement links TRBV15 to TRBJ2-7; D remains unclear. Per the germline V gene, CDR1 is LNHNV and CDR2 is YYDKDF (reference sequence). Trimming pared 0 bases from V and 1 base from J, leaving 4 bases between. The CDR3 contains 13 residues. The chain's CDR3 is CATSRDLSYEQYF. DNA for the CDR3: TGTGCCACCAGCAGAGACCTATCCTACGAGCAGTACTTC.

Written as DNA, the CDR3 is TGCGCCAGCAGCCGGACTAGCGAGACCTACGAGCAGTACTTC. It yields the protein CASSRTSETYEQYF. V and J are TRBV4-1 and TRBJ2-7; 9 bases map to TRBD2. CDR1 and CDR2 from the germline V gene are MGHRA and YSYEKL. Trimming removed 4 bases from V and 2 bases from J; junction bases left unmatched: 3. CDR3 length: 14 amino acids.

The CDR3 nucleotides read TGTGCCAGCAAGGGCACCGAGTACAATGAGCAGTTCTTC. Protein sequence: CASKGTEYNEQFF. The chain employs TRBV6-1 and TRBJ2-1; D ambiguous. This CDR3 is 13 amino acids long. Trimming cost V 7 bases and J 4 bases, with 11 bases left between them. CDR1 and CDR2 from the germline V gene are MNHNS and SASEGT.

The J gene is TRBJ1-1, the V gene TRBV6-1, with D perhaps matching TRBD1 (6 bases). V gave up 0 bases and J gave up 1 base, with 12 bases separating them. Germline loops: CDR1 MNHNS, CDR2 SASEGT. This CDR3 is 16 amino acids long. Here the CDR3 reads CASSEARGPPNTEAFF. CDR3 nucleotide sequence: TGTGCCAGCAGTGAAGCCAGGGGACCGCCGAACACTGAAGCTTTCTTT.

The rearrangement uses TRBV11-2 and TRBJ2-5; D is ambiguous. Per the germline V gene, CDR1 is SGHAT and CDR2 is FQNNGV. This CDR3 comprises 15 residues. Trimming removed 2 bases at V and 0 bases at J, with 10 bases between. The chain's CDR3 is CASSLFPSYQETQYF. The CDR3 bases are TGTGCCAGCAGCTTATTCCCCTCGTACCAAGAGACCCAGTACTTC.

The rearrangement joins TRBV7-3 to TRBJ2-7; weak D call: TRBD2 (6 bases). This CDR3 has 14 amino acids. The ends were cut back, 4 bases at V and 3 bases at J, with 13 bases in the middle. CDR1 SGHTA and CDR2 FQGTGA come from the germline V gene. For the CDR3, the DNA is TGTGCCAGCAGCTCGGAGGGGCGGGACTACGAGCAGTACTTC. This codes for CASSSEGRDYEQYF.

This clone was observed a single time. This rearrangement joins TRBV10-2 to TRBJ2-3, with 7 bases identical to TRBD2. Germline CDR1 and CDR2: WSHSY and SAAADI. V lost 6 bases, J lost 0 bases, and 9 bases stayed unmatched. CDR3 length: 16 amino acids. CDR3 sequence: CASRTGLGLSTDTQYF. CDR3 DNA sequence: TGCGCCAGCAGGACTGGACTAGGCCTAAGCACAGATACGCAGTATTTT.

The V call is TRBV10-3, the J call TRBJ2-5, with 10 bases matching TRBD2. The J call may be mistaken, given a closer DNA end match to TRBJ2-7. The CDR3 has 14 residues. CDR1 and CDR2 (germline): ENHRY, SYGVKD. The DNA for the CDR3 is TGTGCCATCAGTTCCGGGACTAGCGCCTACGAGCAGTACTTC. Protein product: CAISSGTSAYEQYF.

This chain joins TRBV10-3 and TRBJ1-5; D gene unclear. This CDR3 is 15 amino acids long. The V gene lost 4 bases and the J gene lost 0 bases, with 10 bases spanning the gap. Germline CDR1 ENHRY, CDR2 SYGVKD. The CDR3 DNA is TGTGCCATCAGTGGGTCCGAGAATAGCAATCAGCCCCAGCATTTT. It is translated as CAISGSENSNQPQHF.

This chain joins TRBV2 and TRBJ2-3; TRBD2 matches 10 bases. The CDR3 runs to 17 residues. Germline trimming cut 3 bases from V and 3 bases from J; bases unmatched to any gene: 9. Germline CDR1 SNHLY, CDR2 FYNNEI. The CDR3 DNA reads as TGTGCCAGCAGTGACTTGTCTAGCGGGAGTATGACAGATACGCAGTATTTT. As protein: CASSDLSSGSMTDTQYF.

The chain employs TRBV20-1 and TRBJ1-4; D call uncertain. V gave up 3 bases and J gave up 5 bases, with 4 bases separating them. From germline, CDR1 is DFQATT and CDR2 SNEGSKA (reference sequence). The CDR3 has 11 amino acids. CDR3 bases: TGCAGTGCTAGGATGAATGAAAAACTGTTTTTT. This translates into CSARMNEKLFF.

The chain recombines TRBV27 with TRBJ2-1; 8 bases map to TRBD2. The junction had 14 bases not matched to a gene; V was cut back by 6 bases and J by 7 bases. The CDR3 has 16 residues. Looked up from germline, CDR1 is MNHEY and CDR2 is SMNVEV (reference sequence). The CDR3 DNA reads as TGTGCCAGCAGCCACCTGACTAGCGAGGGGCCAAATGAGCAGTTCTTC. Translating gives CASSHLTSEGPNEQFF.

This sequence joins TRBV29-1 and TRBJ1-5; D may be TRBD1 (6 bases). In germline, CDR1 is SQVTM, CDR2 ANQGSEA. The CDR3 covers 14 residues. CDR3 sequence (DNA): TGCACACGGGAGGGGGAGGATAGCAATCAGCCCCAGCATTTT. As protein: CTREGEDSNQPQHF.

The chain recombines TRBV4-1 with TRBJ1-1; D might be TRBD1 (5 bases). The CDR3 runs 15 residues. V lost 5 bases and J lost 0, with 13 bases in between. CDR1 and CDR2 (germline): MGHRA, YSYEKL. The chain's CDR3 is CASSYTPQVNTEAFF. Here the CDR3 DNA reads TGCGCCAGCAGCTATACGCCACAGGTGAACACTGAAGCTTTCTTT.